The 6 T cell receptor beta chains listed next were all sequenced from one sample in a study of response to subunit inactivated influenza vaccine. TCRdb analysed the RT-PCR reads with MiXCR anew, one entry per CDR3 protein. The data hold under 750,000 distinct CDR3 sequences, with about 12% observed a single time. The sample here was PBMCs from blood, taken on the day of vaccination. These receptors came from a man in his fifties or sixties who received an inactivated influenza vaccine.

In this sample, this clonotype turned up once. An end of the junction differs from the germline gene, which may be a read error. CDR3: CVSSRDRGRFYEQYF. The CDR3 DNA is TGTGTCAGCAGTAGAGACAGGGGAAGGTTCTACGAGCAGTACTTC. This chain joins TRBV12-3 or TRBV12-4 and TRBJ2-7, with 8 bases matching TRBD1. The CDR3 covers 15 residues.

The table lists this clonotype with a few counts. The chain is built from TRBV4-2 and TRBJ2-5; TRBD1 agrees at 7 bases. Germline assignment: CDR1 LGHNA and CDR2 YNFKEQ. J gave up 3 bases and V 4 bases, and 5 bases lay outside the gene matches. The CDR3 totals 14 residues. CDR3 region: CASSRTQGEETQYF. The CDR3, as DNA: TGTGCCAGCAGCCGAACTCAGGGGGAAGAGACCCAGTACTTC.

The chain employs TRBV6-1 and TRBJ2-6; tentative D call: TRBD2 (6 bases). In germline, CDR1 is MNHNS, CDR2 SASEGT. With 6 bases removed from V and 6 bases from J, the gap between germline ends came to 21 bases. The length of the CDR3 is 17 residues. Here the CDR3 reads CASSASGHSIVANVLTF. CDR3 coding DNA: TGTGCCAGCAGCGCAAGCGGGCACAGCATAGTGGCCAACGTCCTGACTTTC.

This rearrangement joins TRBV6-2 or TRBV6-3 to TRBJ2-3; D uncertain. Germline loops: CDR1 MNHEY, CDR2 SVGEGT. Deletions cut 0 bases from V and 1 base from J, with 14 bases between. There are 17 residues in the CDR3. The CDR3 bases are TGTGCCAGCAGTTACTCTAGGGCAACCCCAGGCACAGATACGCAGTATTTT. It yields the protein CASSYSRATPGTDTQYF.

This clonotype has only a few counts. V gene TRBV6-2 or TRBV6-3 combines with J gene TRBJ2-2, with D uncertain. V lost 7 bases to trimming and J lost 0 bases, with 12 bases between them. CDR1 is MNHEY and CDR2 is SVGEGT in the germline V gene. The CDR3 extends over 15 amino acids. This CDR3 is CASKTYNANTGELFF. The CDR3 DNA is TGTGCCAGCAAAACCTACAACGCGAACACCGGGGAGCTGTTTTTT.

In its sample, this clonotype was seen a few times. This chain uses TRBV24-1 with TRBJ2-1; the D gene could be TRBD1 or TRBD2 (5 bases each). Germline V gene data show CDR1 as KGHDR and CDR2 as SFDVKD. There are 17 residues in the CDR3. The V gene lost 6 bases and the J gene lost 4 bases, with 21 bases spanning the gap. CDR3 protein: CATSSSRVGVEYNEQFF. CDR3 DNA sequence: TGTGCCACCAGTTCCAGCAGGGTGGGGGTCGAATACAATGAGCAGTTCTTC.